Shown below are 7 T cell receptor beta chains from a single sample sequenced in a study of T cell changes during pregnancy in multiple sclerosis. Assay: immunoSEQ multiplex PCR; the TCRdb copy retains only in-frame clones and omits some. The data hold 45,000 to 55,000 clones, with around 92% observed a single time. The sample consisted of peripheral blood, taken in the third trimester of pregnancy. The origin of the receptors is a female donor with multiple sclerosis, enrolled in a pregnancy study.

This chain uses TRBV4-3 with TRBJ2-7; D is undetermined. In germline, CDR1 is LGHNA, CDR2 YSLEER. Trimming took off 1 base at V and 5 bases at J, with 12 bases between the two ends. The CDR3 runs 14 residues. The CDR3 DNA reads as TGCGCCAGCAGCCAAGTTATTGACAACAACGAGCAGTACTTC. Residues: CASSQVIDNNEQYF.

V is TRBV7-2 and J is TRBJ1-3, with D perhaps matching TRBD1 (6 bases). CDR1 and CDR2 from the germline V gene are SGHTA and FQGNSA. This CDR3 is 16 amino acids long. Between the trimmed V and J ends, which lost 5 bases and 0 bases, there was a span of 14 bases. The CDR3 bases are TGTGCCAGCAGCCAGTTCACAGGGAACTCTGGAAACACCATATATTTT. Translated: CASSQFTGNSGNTIYF.

The rearrangement joins TRBV9 to TRBJ1-2; TRBD1 matches 12 bases. This CDR3 has 15 amino acids. The V and J ends lost 0 bases and 7 bases, in that order; junction bases with no gene match: 4. In germline, CDR1 is SGDLS, CDR2 YYNGEE. The CDR3 here is CASSVGGQGASGYTF. CDR3 sequence (DNA): TGTGCCAGCAGCGTAGGGGGACAGGGGGCGAGTGGCTACACCTTC.

The J gene is TRBJ2-1, the V gene TRBV4-3; 8 bases are a match to TRBD1. The V segment lost 0 bases and the J segment 7 bases; nucleotides outside the gene matches: 8. The CDR3 is made up of 16 amino acids. Per the germline V gene, CDR1 is LGHNA and CDR2 is YSLEER. The CDR3 coding sequence is TGCGCCAGCAGCCAAGATGCCAGGGGGCGCACGAATGAGCAGTTCTTC. It encodes CASSQDARGRTNEQFF.

This chain uses TRBV7-9 with TRBJ1-2, with D tentatively TRBD1 (5 bases). CDR1 and CDR2 from the germline V gene are SEHNR and FQNEAQ (reference sequence). Between the trimmed V and J ends, which lost 4 bases and 0 bases, there was a span of 9 bases. This CDR3 is 14 amino acids long. The chain's CDR3 is CASSSGRSNYGYTF. The CDR3 DNA sequence: TGTGCCAGCAGCTCAGGGAGGTCTAACTATGGCTACACCTTC.

The chain combines TRBV7-2 with TRBJ2-7, with 8 bases lining up with TRBD2. The V gene end was trimmed by 5 bases and the J gene end by 7 bases; junction bases not matched to a gene: 10. This CDR3 has 14 amino acids. Germline CDR1 reads SGHTA; CDR2 reads FQGNSA. The CDR3 DNA follows: TGTGCCAGCAGCCGACGGGGGGGAGGGCGAGAGCAGTACTTC. This translates into CASSRRGGGREQYF.

The rearrangement uses TRBV2 and TRBJ2-1; 7 bases are shared with TRBD1. Germline values: CDR1 SNHLY, CDR2 FYNNEI. The CDR3 is 16 residues long. V was pared by 2 bases and J by 10 bases, with 14 bases of the junction left unmatched. CDR3 DNA sequence: TGTGCCAGCAGTGAACCGCGTAGGACAGGATCGGTGGAGCAGTTCTTC. Translated: CASSEPRRTGSVEQFF.